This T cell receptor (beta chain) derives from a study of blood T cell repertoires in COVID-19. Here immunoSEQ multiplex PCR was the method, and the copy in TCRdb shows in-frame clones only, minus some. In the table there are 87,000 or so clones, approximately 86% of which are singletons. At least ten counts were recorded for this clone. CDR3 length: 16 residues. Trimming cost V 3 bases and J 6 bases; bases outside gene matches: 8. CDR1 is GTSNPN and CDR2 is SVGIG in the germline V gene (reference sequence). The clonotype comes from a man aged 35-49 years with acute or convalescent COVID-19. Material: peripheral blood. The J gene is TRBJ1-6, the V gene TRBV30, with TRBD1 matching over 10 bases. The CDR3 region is CAWRRMGTGANSPLHF. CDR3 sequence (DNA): TGTGCCTGGAGAAGAATGGGGACAGGGGCTAATTCACCCCTCCACTTT.